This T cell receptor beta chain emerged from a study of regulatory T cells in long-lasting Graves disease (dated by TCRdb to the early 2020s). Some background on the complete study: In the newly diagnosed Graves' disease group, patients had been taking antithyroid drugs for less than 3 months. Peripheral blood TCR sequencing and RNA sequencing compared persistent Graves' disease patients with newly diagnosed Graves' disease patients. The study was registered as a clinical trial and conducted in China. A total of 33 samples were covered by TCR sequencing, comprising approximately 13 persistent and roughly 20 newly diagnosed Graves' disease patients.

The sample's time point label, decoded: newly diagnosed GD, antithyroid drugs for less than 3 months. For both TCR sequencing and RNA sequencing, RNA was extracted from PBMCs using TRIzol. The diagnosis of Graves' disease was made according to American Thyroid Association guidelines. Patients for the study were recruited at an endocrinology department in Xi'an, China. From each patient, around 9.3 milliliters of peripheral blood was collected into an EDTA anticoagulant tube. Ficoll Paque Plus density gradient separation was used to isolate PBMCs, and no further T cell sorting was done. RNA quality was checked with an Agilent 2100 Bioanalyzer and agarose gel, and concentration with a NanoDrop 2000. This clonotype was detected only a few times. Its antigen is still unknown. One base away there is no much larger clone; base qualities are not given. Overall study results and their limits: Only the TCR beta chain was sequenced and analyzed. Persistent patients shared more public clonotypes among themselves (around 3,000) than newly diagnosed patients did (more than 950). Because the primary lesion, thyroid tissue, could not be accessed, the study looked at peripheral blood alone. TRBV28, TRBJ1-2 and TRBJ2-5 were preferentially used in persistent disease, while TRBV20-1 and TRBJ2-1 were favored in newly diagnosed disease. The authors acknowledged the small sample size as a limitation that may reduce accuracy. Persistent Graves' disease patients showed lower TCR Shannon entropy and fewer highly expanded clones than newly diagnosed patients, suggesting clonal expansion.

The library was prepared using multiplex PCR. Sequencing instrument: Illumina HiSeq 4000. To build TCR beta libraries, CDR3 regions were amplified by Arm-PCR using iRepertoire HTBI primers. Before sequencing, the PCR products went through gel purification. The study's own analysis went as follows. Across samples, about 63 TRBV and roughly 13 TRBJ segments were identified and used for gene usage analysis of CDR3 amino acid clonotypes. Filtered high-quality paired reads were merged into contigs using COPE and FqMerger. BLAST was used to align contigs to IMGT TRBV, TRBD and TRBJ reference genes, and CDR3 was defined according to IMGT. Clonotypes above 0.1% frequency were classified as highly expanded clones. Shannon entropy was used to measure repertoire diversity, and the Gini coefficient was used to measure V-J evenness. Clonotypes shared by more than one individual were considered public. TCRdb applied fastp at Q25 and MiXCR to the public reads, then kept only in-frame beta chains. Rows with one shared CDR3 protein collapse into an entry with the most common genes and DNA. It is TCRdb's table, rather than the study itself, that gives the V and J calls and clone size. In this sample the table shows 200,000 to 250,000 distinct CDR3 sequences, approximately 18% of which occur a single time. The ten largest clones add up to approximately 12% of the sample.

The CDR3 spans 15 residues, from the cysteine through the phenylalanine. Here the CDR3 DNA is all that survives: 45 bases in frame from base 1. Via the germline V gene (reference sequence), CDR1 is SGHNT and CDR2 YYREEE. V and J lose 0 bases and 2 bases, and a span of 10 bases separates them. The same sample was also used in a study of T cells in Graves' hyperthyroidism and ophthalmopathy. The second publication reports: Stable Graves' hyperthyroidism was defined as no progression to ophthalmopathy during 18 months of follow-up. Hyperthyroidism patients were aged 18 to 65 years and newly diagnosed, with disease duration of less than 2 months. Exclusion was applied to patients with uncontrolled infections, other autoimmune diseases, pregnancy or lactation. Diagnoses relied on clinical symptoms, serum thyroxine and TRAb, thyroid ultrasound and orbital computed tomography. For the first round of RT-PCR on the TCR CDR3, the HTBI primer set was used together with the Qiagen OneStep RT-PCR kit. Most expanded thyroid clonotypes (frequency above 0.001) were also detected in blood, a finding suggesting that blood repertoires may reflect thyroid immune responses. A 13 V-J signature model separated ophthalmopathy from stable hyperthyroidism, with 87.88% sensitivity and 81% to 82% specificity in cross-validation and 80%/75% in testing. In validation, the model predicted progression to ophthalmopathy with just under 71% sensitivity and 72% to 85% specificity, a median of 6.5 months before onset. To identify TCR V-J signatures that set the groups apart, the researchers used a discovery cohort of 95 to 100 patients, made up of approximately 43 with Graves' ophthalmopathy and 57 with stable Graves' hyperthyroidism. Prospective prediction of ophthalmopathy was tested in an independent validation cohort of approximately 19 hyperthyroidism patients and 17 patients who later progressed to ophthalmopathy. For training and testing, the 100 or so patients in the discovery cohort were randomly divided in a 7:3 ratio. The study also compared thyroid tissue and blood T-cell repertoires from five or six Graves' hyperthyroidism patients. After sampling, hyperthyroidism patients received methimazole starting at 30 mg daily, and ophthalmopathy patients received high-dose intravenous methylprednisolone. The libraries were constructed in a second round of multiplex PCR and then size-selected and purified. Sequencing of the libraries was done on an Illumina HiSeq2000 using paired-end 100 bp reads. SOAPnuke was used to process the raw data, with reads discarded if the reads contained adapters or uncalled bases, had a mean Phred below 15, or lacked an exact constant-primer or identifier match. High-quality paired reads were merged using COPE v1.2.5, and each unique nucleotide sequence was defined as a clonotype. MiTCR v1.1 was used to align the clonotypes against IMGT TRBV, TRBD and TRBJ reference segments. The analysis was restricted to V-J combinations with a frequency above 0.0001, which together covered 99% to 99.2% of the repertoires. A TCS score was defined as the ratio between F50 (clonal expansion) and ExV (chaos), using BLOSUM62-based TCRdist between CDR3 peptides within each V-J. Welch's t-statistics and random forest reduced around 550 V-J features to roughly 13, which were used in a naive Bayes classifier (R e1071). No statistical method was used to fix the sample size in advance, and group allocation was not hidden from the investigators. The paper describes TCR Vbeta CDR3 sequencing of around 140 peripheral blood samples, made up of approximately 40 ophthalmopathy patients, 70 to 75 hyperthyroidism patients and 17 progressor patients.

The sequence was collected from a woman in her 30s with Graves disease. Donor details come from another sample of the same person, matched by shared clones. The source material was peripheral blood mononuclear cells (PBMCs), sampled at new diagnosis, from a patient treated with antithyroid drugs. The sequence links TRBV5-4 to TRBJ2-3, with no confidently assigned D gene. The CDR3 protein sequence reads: CASSLDFQATDTQYF. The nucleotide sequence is TGTGCCAGCAGCTTGGACTTCCAGGCCACAGATACGCAGTATTTT.